The entry below gives a single T cell receptor beta chain sequence along with its context. Its antigen is as yet unknown. Processing was applied to graft tissue in order to liberate intraepithelial and lamina propria lymphocytes. The CDR3 sequence is 15 residues long. Per the germline V gene, CDR1 is MGHRA and CDR2 is YSYEKL. V gave up 4 bases and J gave up 3 bases, with 13 bases separating them. Here immunoSEQ multiplex PCR was the method, and the copy in TCRdb shows in-frame clones only, minus some. Seen here are some 15,000 clones, around three quarters observed once, and the top ten hold roughly 3.9%. This record comes from a study of graft-versus-host responses after intestinal transplantation. Overall study results and limits: Patients who carried graft-donor T cell macrochimerism also had high graft-versus-host to host-versus-graft clonal ratios in their allografts.

The starting material was ileum tissue, obtained roughly 26 days after intestinal transplant. The receptor comes from a human patient who received an intestinal transplant, so some T cells may come from the graft donor. The gene calls are TRBV4-1 and TRBJ2-4, with a possible D match to TRBD1 (5 bases). Written as DNA, the CDR3 is TGCGCCAGCAGCCGGGAAGGGGTGGACAAAAACATTCAGTACTTC. Protein: CASSREGVDKNIQYF.